The rows below give T cell receptor beta chains drawn from one sample of a study of shared clonotypes between healthy human individuals. The protocol was immunoSEQ multiplex PCR, while the TCRdb copy is restricted to in-frame clones and leaves out a portion. Of about 2 million clones listed, approximately 95% are singletons. The specimen was naive CD4+ T cells sorted from blood. The source of these receptors is a man aged 18 to 35 in good health. The CDR3 runs from the conserved cysteine through the conserved F or W. Clone size is not always given. Where it is, it says once, few, many or a class for expanded clones.

J gene	clone size	V gene	CDR3 protein
TRBJ2-7	-	TRBV5-1	CASSLGGSEPYEQYF
TRBJ2-5	once	TRBV9	CASSALRDGETQYF
TRBJ2-6	once	TRBV5-4	CASSLSSSGANVLTF
TRBJ2-3	-	TRBV5-8	CASSPSLDYKRGTDTQYF
TRBJ1-4	once	TRBV18	CASSSDLNEKLFF
TRBJ2-3	-	TRBV4-1	CASSQLGGLTDTQYF
TRBJ2-3	once	TRBV5-1	CASSLGLPGTDTQYF
TRBJ2-2	-	TRBV5-1	CASSLATATNTGELFF
TRBJ2-1	-	TRBV4-3	CASSQEGDSSYNEQFF
TRBJ2-7	-	TRBV28	CASSLPGQEYEQYF
TRBJ2-5	-	TRBV18	CASSQGLPKETQYF
TRBJ1-1	-	TRBV11-2	CASSLVAGEGDTEAFF
TRBJ2-7	-	TRBV6-5	CASRTGGLGWSEQYF
TRBJ2-3	-	TRBV5-1	CASSKSSGGTTDTQYF
TRBJ2-3	-	TRBV6-4	CASSVGVSRTDTQYF
TRBJ2-4	-	TRBV2	CASSVLAGGSKNIQYF
TRBJ2-5	-	TRBV5-1	CASSLPVISETQYF
TRBJ2-1	-	TRBV7-2	CASSFGTSGNYNEQFF
TRBJ1-1	-	TRBV13	CASSYITEAFF
TRBJ2-5	once	TRBV5-1	CASSLTGTRLETQYF
TRBJ1-6	-	TRBV30	CAWSPRTLDSPLHF
TRBJ2-7	-	TRBV9	CASSAGTEDYEQYF
TRBJ2-1	-	TRBV4-3	CASSQATLNNEQFF
TRBJ2-7	-	TRBV6-1	CASSERPGLYEQYF
TRBJ2-3	-	TRBV29-1	CSVEKTSGGNTQYF
TRBJ2-3	-	TRBV7-9	CASSSYRGRTDTQYF
TRBJ2-7	-	TRBV6-1	CASSATSGGYYEQYF
TRBJ2-5	-	TRBV6-5	CASSDGTKETQYF
TRBJ2-2	-	TRBV2	CASSLMGGELFF
TRBJ2-7	-	TRBV18	CASSPRGLAGEGYEQYF
TRBJ1-1	-	TRBV27	CASGDRYTEAFF
TRBJ2-3	once	TRBV30	CAWSLRGGTDTQYF
TRBJ1-3	-	TRBV9	CASSVVPSSAARTARNTIYF
TRBJ1-6	-	TRBV19	CASSPAGTVYNSPLHF
TRBJ2-1	few	TRBV11-2	CASSPDRANSYNEQFF